Presented here are 4 T cell receptor beta chains from one specimen sequenced in a study of breast tumors, draining lymph nodes, adjacent tissues. TCRdb recomputed calls from the multiplex PCR reads with MiXCR, one row per CDR3 protein. Counted here are around 230,000 distinct CDR3 sequences, approximately 31% occurring once; the ten biggest clones make up more than 1.3%. Breast cancer patients provided tissue from their axillary draining lymph nodes. Sequencing was done on a sample of axillary lymph node tissue. The receptors stem from a female donor with breast cancer. Some clones in this sample may be carry-over from other donors' samples.

This clonotype was detected many times. The V gene is TRBV20-1, the J gene TRBJ2-3, with D possibly TRBD2 on 6 matching bases. CDR3 length: 14 residues. V shed 5 bases and J shed 4 bases, with 16 bases lying between them. Germline CDR1 reads DFQATT; CDR2 reads SNEGSKA (reference sequence). CDR3: CSAPGARDSDTQYF. The CDR3 DNA is TGCAGTGCTCCCGGGGCACGGGACTCAGATACGCAGTATTTT.

This clonotype was recorded at least ten times. V gene TRBV29-1 combines with J gene TRBJ1-1; D possibly corresponds to TRBD1 (5 bases). The germline V gene has CDR1 SQVTM and CDR2 ANQGSEA. This CDR3 has 14 residues. The ends were cut back, 4 bases at V and 0 bases at J, with 12 bases in the middle. The CDR3 DNA reads as TGCAGCGTTGTTGCGGACAACGTGAACACTGAAGCTTTCTTT. It encodes CSVVADNVNTEAFF.

This clonotype showed up just a few times. Since a much larger clone is just one base distant, this may be a read error. This CDR3 reads CSARTDYEQSF. The CDR3, as DNA: TGCAGTGCGCGTACGGACTACGAGCAGTCCTTC. This chain links TRBV20-1 with TRBJ2-7; maybe TRBD2 (6 bases). This CDR3 spans 11 amino acids. CDR1 is DFQATT, CDR2 SNEGSKA, per germline (reference sequence).

The J gene is TRBJ2-3, the V gene TRBV20-1; D tentatively fits TRBD1 or TRBD2 (5 bases each). This CDR3 region has 15 residues. The germline CDR1 and CDR2 sequences are DFQATT and SNEGSKA (reference sequence). V shed 0 bases and J shed 2 bases, with 12 bases lying between them. The CDR3 here is CSARDGGDDTDTQYF. CDR3 bases: TGCAGTGCTAGAGATGGGGGAGACGACACAGATACGCAGTATTTT.